Reported below is one T cell receptor beta chain. This sample's RNA came from whole unsorted tissue. More than 3 cm separated this lung sample from the edge of the tumor. The data are from a study of tumor and adjacent non-tumor tissue in lung cancer. Germline V lookup: CDR1 DFQATT, CDR2 SNEGSKA (reference sequence). Trimming stripped 7 bases from V and 5 bases from J, with 28 bases between. The CDR3 sequence is 17 residues long. The library came from three nested PCR rounds adapted from ARM-PCR protocols. TCRdb called the multiplex PCR reads again in MiXCR, with one record for every CDR3 protein. The sample holds 80,000 or so distinct CDR3 sequences; around 80% are singletons and the top ten take around half.

The sequenced sample was distant non-tumor lung tissue. This receptor was obtained from a man between 60 and 70 years old with non-small cell lung cancer. This chain links TRBV20-1 with TRBJ2-3, with D perhaps given as TRBD1 or TRBD2 (7 bases each). In nucleotides, the CDR3 is TGCAGTGAAACAGACAGCAGGGGGGGCAGTTTATTAGATACGCAGTATTTT. Its protein product is CSETDSRGGSLLDTQYF.